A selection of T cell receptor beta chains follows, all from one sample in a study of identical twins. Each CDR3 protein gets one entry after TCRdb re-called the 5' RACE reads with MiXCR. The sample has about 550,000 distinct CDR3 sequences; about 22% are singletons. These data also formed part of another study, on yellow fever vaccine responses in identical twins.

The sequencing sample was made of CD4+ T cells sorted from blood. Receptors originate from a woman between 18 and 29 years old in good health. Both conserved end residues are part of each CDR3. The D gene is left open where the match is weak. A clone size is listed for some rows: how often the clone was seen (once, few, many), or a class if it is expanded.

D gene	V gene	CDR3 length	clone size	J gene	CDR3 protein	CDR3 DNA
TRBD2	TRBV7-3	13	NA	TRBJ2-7	CASSSQAGGRQYF	TGTGCCAGCAGCTCACAAGCGGGAGGACGCCAGTACTTC
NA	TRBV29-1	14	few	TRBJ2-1	CSVGTGYSYNEQFF	TGCAGCGTTGGAACAGGTTACTCCTACAATGAGCAGTTCTTC
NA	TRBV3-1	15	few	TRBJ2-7	CASSQERHPSYEQYF	TGTGCCAGCAGCCAAGAAAGACATCCCTCCTACGAGCAGTACTTC
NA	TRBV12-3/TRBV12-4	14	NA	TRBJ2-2	CASVPGGNSGELFF	TGTGCCAGCGTACCCGGGGGAAATTCCGGGGAGCTGTTTTTT
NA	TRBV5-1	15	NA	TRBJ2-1	CASSATLSSYNEQFF	TGCGCCAGCAGCGCGACTTTGAGCTCCTACAATGAGCAGTTCTTC
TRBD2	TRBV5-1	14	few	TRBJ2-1	CASSLGGRAHEQFF	TGCGCCAGCAGCTTGGGCGGGAGGGCCCATGAGCAGTTCTTC
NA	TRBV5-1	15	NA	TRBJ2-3	CASSLEGSRTDTQYF	TGCGCCAGCAGCTTGGAGGGGTCCCGCACAGATACGCAGTATTTT
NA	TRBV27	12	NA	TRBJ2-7	CATRTVSYEQYF	TGTGCCACCCGGACGGTATCGTACGAGCAGTACTTC
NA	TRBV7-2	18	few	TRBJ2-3	CASSPAGGTPISTDTQYF	TGTGCCAGCAGCCCAGCGGGTGGGACGCCGATTAGCACAGATACGCAGTATTTT
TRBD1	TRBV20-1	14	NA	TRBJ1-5	CSASRDRENQPQHF	TGCAGTGCTAGCCGTGACAGGGAGAATCAGCCCCAGCATTTT